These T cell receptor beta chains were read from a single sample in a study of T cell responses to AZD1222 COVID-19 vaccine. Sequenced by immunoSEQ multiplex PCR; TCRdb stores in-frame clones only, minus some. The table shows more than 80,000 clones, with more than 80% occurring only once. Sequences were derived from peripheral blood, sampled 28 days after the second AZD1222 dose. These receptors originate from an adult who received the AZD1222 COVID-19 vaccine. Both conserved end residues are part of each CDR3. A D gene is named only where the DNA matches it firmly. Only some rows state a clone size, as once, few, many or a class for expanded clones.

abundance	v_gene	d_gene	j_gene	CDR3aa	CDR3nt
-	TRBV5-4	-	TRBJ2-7	CASSLDQDSPWYF	TGTGCCAGCAGCTTGGATCAGGACAGCCCCTGGTACTTC
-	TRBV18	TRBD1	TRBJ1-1	CASSPTDRGNAFF	TGTGCCAGCTCACCGACGGACAGGGGCAATGCTTTCTTT
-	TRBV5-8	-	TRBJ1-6	CASSLGTLDSYNSPLHF	TGTGCCAGCAGCTTGGGGACCTTGGACTCCTATAATTCACCCCTCCACTTT
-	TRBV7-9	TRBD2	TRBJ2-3	CASSWIGGGTTDTQYF	TGTGCCAGCAGCTGGATCGGCGGGGGGACCACAGATACGCAGTATTTT
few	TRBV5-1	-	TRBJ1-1	CASSLGVRSTEAFF	TGCGCCAGCAGCTTAGGGGTTCGGAGCACTGAAGCTTTCTTT
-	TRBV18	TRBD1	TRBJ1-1	CASSARQGRFTEAFF	TGTGCCAGCTCAGCGAGACAGGGTCGTTTCACTGAAGCTTTCTTT
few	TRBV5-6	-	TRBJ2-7	CASSLADEQYF	TGTGCCAGCAGCTTGGCGGACGAGCAGTACTTC
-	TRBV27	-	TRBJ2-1	CASTPVSLEAYNEQFF	TGTGCCAGCACCCCTGTGAGTCTTGAAGCCTACAATGAGCAGTTCTTC
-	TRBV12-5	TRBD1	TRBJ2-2	CASGSSRTGLAGELFF	TGTGCTAGTGGTTCTTCCAGGACAGGGTTGGCCGGGGAGCTGTTTTTT
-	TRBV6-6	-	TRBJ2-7	CASSATYEQYF	TGTGCCAGCAGTGCCACCTACGAGCAGTACTTC
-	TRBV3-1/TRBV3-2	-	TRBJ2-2	CASSLNTGELFF	TGTGCCAGCAGCTTGAACACCGGGGAGCTGTTTTTT
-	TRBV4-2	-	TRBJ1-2	CASSQEENVNYGYTF	TGTGCCAGCAGCCAGGAGGAGAATGTAAACTATGGCTACACCTTC
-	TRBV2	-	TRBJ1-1	CASSVPGGNTEAFF	TGTGCCAGCAGTGTCCCGGGGGGAAACACTGAAGCTTTCTTT
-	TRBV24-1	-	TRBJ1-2	CATSDRGHNYGYTF	TGTGCCACCAGTGATCGGGGACACAACTATGGCTACACCTTC
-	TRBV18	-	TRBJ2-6	CASSPPAPSGANVLTF	TGTGCCAGCTCACCGCCAGCTCCATCTGGGGCCAACGTCCTGACTTTC
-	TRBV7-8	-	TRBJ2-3	CASSLGYGSGLEGYDTQYF	TGTGCCAGCAGCTTAGGCTATGGCTCGGGATTGGAGGGATATGATACGCAGTATTTT
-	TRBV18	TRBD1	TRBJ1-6	CASSPTKGTAHNSPLHF	TGTGCCAGCTCACCGACGAAGGGGACAGCCCATAATTCACCCCTCCACTTT
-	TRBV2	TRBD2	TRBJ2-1	CASSGGLAGGVEQFF	TGTGCCAGCAGTGGTGGACTAGCGGGAGGGGTTGAGCAGTTCTTC
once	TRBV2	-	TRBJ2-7	CASSEAPWRDSYEQYF	TGTGCCAGCAGTGAAGCGCCCTGGCGGGATAGCTACGAGCAGTACTTC
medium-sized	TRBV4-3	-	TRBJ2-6	CASSQTPGTGANVLTF	TGCGCCAGCAGCCAAACCCCAGGGACCGGGGCCAACGTCCTGACTTTC
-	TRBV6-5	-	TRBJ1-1	CASTPPLLNTEAFF	TGTGCCAGCACCCCCCCTTTATTGAACACTGAAGCTTTCTTT
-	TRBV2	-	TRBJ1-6	CASSTGTSYNSPLHF	TGTGCCAGCAGTACAGGGACGTCCTATAATTCACCCCTCCACTTT
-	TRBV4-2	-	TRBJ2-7	CASSQASNRAGAYEQYF	TGTGCCAGCAGCCAAGCGTCGAACAGGGCGGGGGCCTACGAGCAGTACTTC
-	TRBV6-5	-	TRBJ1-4	CASSYDRRNEKLFF	TGTGCCAGCAGTTACGACAGGAGGAATGAAAAACTGTTTTTT
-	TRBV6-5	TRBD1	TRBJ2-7	CASISGTANYEQYF	TGTGCCAGTATTTCCGGGACAGCCAACTACGAGCAGTACTTC
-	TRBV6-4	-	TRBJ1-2	CASGRGGYTF	TGTGCCAGCGGCCGGGGGGGCTACACCTTC
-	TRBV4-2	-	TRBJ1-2	CASSLGPGLDGYTF	TGTGCCAGCAGCCTGGGACCGGGTTTAGATGGCTACACCTTC
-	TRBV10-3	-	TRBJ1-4	CAISSGATNEKLFF	TGTGCCATCAGCTCAGGGGCCACCAATGAAAAACTGTTTTTT
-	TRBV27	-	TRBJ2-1	CASSSLPGAGYNEQFF	TGTGCCAGCAGTTCCCTACCGGGAGCGGGCTACAATGAGCAGTTCTTC
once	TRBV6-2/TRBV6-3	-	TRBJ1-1	CASSRTSNRDWEAFF	TGTGCCAGCAGTAGGACCTCAAACAGGGATTGGGAAGCTTTCTTT
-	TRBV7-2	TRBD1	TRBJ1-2	CASSLASGQVYGYTF	TGTGCCAGCAGCTTAGCTTCCGGACAGGTCTATGGCTACACCTTC
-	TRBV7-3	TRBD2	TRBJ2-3	CASSPKLAGPDTQYF	TGTGCCAGCAGCCCCAAGCTAGCGGGGCCAGATACGCAGTATTTT
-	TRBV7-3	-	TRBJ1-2	CASSLFFGGDFGRDYGYTF	TGTGCCAGCAGCTTATTTTTTGGAGGAGACTTTGGGAGGGACTATGGCTACACCTTC
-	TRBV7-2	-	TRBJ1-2	CASSLELGRAVHGYTF	TGTGCCAGCAGCTTAGAGTTGGGCAGGGCTGTCCATGGCTACACCTTC
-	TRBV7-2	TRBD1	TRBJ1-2	CAIKTGGRSGYTF	TGTGCCATCAAGACAGGGGGCAGAAGTGGCTACACCTTC
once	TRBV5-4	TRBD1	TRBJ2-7	CASSPGGQGAGEQYF	TGTGCCAGCAGCCCGGGGGGACAGGGGGCGGGCGAGCAGTACTTC